The 8 T cell receptor beta chains below all came from one sample that was sequenced in a study of T cell repertoires in cytomegalovirus infection (dated by TCRdb to about 2019). Sequencing used an Illumina HiSeq 1500. TCRdb handled the public reads itself, with Q25 trimming in fastp and clone calling in MiXCR, and kept productive beta chains. When rows share a CDR3 protein, they turn into one entry using the most common DNA and genes. The sample includes about 210,000 distinct CDR3 sequences, with 5% to 8.5% observed a single time. The leading ten clones occupy less than 7.5% of the sample. Sample: PBMCs. The receptors were sampled from a human donor in good health (CMV status not recorded). Some clones in this sample may be carry-over from other donors' samples.

This clonotype is a singleton in its sample. The chain is built from TRBV12-3 or TRBV12-4 and TRBJ2-3, with 7 positions matching TRBD1. With V trimmed by 5 bases and J by 7 bases, 9 bases remained unmatched. This CDR3 has 14 residues. CDR3 in DNA: TGTGCCAGCAGTACCGCAACAGGGGCCTATACGCAGTATTTT. Amino acid sequence: CASSTATGAYTQYF.

This clonotype has at least ten counts. The genes are TRBV20-1 and TRBJ2-2, with 9 bases fitting TRBD1. Germline lookup yields CDR1 DFQATT and CDR2 SNEGSKA (reference sequence). The CDR3 is 15 amino acids. Trimming cost V 1 base and J 5 bases; bases outside gene matches: 5. CDR3 in amino acids: CSARGRGQGTGELFF. Here the CDR3 DNA reads TGCAGTGCTAGAGGGAGAGGACAGGGGACCGGGGAGCTGTTTTTT.

This clonotype was seen repeatedly, ten times or more. The chain recombines TRBV7-3 with TRBJ2-3; 7 bases agree with TRBD2. The V gene end was trimmed by 4 bases and the J gene end by 0 bases; junction bases not matched to a gene: 7. The CDR3 consists of 16 residues. Germline CDR1 and CDR2: SGHTA and FQGTGA. The chain's CDR3 is CASSSLGGGSTDTQYF. The CDR3 nucleotides read TGTGCCAGCAGCTCCCTTGGGGGGGGAAGCACAGATACGCAGTATTTT. Variable domain in full (rest from reference TRBV7-3 and TRBJ2-3): GAGVSQTPSNKVTEKGKYVELRCDPISGHTALYWYRQSLGQGPEFLIYFQGTGAADDSGLPNDRFFAVRPEGSVSTLKIQRTERGDSAVYLCASSSLGGGSTDTQYFGPGTRLTVL.

This clonotype has a count of ten or more. The genes are TRBV6-5 and TRBJ1-4; 10 bases fit TRBD1. Germline CDR1 and CDR2: MNHEY and SVGAGI. The CDR3 is 18 amino acids. V was pared by 0 bases and J by 0 bases, with 4 bases of the junction left unmatched. Here the CDR3 DNA reads TGTGCCAGCAGTTACTCGATTGGGACAGGGGCAACTAATGAAAAACTGTTTTTT. Its translation is CASSYSIGTGATNEKLFF.

This clonotype was seen only a few times. J is TRBJ1-2 and V is TRBV7-9; 8 nucleotides line up with TRBD1. This CDR3 spans 14 amino acids. V lost 5 bases to trimming and J lost 2 bases; unmatched junction nucleotides: 4. The germline V gene has CDR1 SEHNR and CDR2 FQNEAQ (reference sequence). CDR3 sequence (DNA): TGTGCCAGCAGCACCCGACAGGGGAACTATGGCTACACCTTC. Protein: CASSTRQGNYGYTF.

There are many counts of this clonotype. J is TRBJ1-1 and V is TRBV12-3 or TRBV12-4; maybe TRBD1 (6 bases). The CDR3 runs to 12 residues. Trimming left V 6 bases short and J 6 bases short, with 11 bases between. The CDR3 spells CASRSDRSEAFF. CDR3 DNA sequence: TGTGCCAGCAGATCCGACAGGTCTGAAGCTTTCTTT.

This clonotype was detected ten times or more. The genes are TRBV28 and TRBJ2-1, with TRBD1 matching over 7 bases. The CDR3 length is 15 residues. V dropped 7 bases and J dropped 0; count of bases not matched to a gene: 6. Germline values: CDR1 MDHEN, CDR2 SYDVKM. The CDR3 nucleotides read TGTGCCAGCACCCAGACAGGGAGCTCCTACAATGAGCAGTTCTTC. This gives the protein CASTQTGSSYNEQFF. Combining the CDR3 with reference TRBV28 and TRBJ2-1 gives the whole variable domain DVKVTQSSRYLVKRTGEKVFLECVQDMDHENMFWYRQDPGLGLRLIYFSYDVKMKEKGDIPEGYSVSREKKERFSLILESASTNQTSMYLCASTQTGSSYNEQFFGPGTRLTVL.

This clonotype was seen at least ten times. This chain uses TRBV5-4 with TRBJ1-1; D call uncertain. The V end was cut by 3 bases, the J end by 6 bases, with 15 bases between. Looked up from germline, CDR1 is SGHNT and CDR2 is YYREEE (reference sequence). This CDR3 is 14 amino acids long. The CDR3 loop is CASSSIEIGAEAFF. CDR3 DNA: TGTGCCAGCAGCTCGATAGAAATTGGCGCTGAAGCTTTCTTT.